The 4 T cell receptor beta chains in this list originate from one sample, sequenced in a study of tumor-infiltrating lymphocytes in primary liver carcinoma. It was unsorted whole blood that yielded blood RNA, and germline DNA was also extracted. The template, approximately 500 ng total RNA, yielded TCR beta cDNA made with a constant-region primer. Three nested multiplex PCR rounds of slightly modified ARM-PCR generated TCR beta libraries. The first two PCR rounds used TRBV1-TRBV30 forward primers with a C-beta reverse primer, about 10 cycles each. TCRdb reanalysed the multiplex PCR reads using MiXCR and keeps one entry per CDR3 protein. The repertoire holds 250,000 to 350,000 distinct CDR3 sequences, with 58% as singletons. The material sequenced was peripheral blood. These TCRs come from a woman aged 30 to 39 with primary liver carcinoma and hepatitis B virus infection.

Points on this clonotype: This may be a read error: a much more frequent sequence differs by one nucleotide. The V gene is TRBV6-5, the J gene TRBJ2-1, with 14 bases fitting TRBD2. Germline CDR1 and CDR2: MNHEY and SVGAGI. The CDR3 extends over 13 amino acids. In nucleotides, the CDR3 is TGTGCCAACAGTTTGGGACTAGCGGGAGTTATGTTCTTC. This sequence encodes CANSLGLAGVMFF.

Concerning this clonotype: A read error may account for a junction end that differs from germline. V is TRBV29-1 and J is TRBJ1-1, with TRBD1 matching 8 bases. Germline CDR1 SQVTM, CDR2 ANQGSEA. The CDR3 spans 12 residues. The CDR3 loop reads CSIVPGGTGAFF. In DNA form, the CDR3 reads TGCAGCATTGTTCCAGGGGGCACTGGAGCTTTCTTT. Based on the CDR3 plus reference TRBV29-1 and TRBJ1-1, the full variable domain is SAVISQKPSRDICQRGTSLTIQCQVDSQVTMMFWYRQQPGQSLTLIATANQGSEATYESGFVIDKFPISRPNLTFSTLTVSNMSPEDSSIYLCSIVPGGTGAFFGQGTRLTVV.

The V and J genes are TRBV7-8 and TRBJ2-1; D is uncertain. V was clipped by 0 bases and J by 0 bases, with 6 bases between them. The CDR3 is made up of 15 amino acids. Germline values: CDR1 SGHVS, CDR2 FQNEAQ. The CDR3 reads CASSLAQSSYNEQFF. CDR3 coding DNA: TGTGCCAGCAGCTTAGCTCAAAGCTCCTACAATGAGCAGTTCTTC. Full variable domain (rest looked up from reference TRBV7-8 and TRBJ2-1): GAGVSQSPRYKVAKRGQDVALRCDPISGHVSLFWYQQALGQGPEFLTYFQNEAQLDKSGLPSDRFFAERPEGSVSTLKIQRTQQEDSAVYLCASSLAQSSYNEQFFGPGTRLTVL.

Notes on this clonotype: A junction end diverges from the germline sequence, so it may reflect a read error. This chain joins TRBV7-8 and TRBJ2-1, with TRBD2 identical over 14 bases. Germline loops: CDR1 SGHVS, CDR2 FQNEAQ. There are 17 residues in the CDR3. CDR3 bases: TGTGCCAGCAGCCCAGAGGGACTAGCGGGAGCGGTCTTTGAGCGGTTCTTC. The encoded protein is CASSPEGLAGAVFERFF.